This T cell receptor beta chain is from a study of OX40 agonist ivuxolimab in advanced cancers. Data came from immunoSEQ multiplex PCR; TCRdb stores just in-frame clones and leaves some out. Among about 35,000 clones listed, roughly 80% were seen once. CDR1 SQVTM and CDR2 ANQGSEA come from the germline V gene. V trimming: 7 bases; J trimming: 4 bases; junction bases outside the gene matches: 7. This CDR3 comprises 13 residues. The material was CD4+ or CD8+ T cells sorted from blood, obtained in a trial of the OX40 agonist ivuxolimab. The clonotype originates from an adult with an advanced solid tumor such as melanoma, head and neck, liver or kidney cancer. This chain uses TRBV29-1 with TRBJ2-3, with 8 bases aligning to TRBD2. CDR3: CSATSELADTQYF. The CDR3 DNA follows: TGCAGCGCGACTAGCGAGTTAGCAGATACGCAGTATTTT.